This T cell receptor beta chain is from a study of blood T cells in healthy people across ages. CDR3 length equals 19 residues. V lost 2 bases, J lost 3 bases, and 13 bases stayed unmatched. The germline V gene has CDR1 MNHEY and CDR2 SVGAGI. A few counts support this clonotype. The antigen remains undetermined. Broader study findings: Among long-lived donors, naive CD4+ cells were more numerous and diversity higher than in aged donors.

It was with a sample-barcoded 5' primer and a J-beta primer mix that a second PCR of about 6 to 12 cycles was run. From the 5' RACE reads, TCRdb called clonotypes with MiXCR, one entry per CDR3 protein. The profile shows fewer than 900,000 distinct CDR3 sequences, about 52% of them singletons. The sample taken for sequencing was blood. The clonotype comes from a woman aged 60-75 years in good health. This sequence joins TRBV6-5 and TRBJ2-1; 10 bases fit TRBD2. The CDR3 sequence: CASSYRGTSAQGFYNEQFF. CDR3 DNA sequence: TGTGCCAGCAGTTACCGCGGGACTAGCGCTCAGGGGTTCTACAATGAGCAGTTCTTC.